Sequencing of this T cell receptor (beta chain) was carried out in a study of T-cell memory formation after mild COVID-19. Study observations and caveats: Researchers found some responding clones in pre-infection memory, a sign that cross-reactive memory joined.

A few counts support this clonotype. Its specificity is not known. The trim removed 7 bases at V and 4 bases at J, leaving 9 bases unmatched. From germline, CDR1 is SGHRS and CDR2 YFSETQ. CDR3 length equals 14 residues. TCRdb processed the 5' RACE reads anew with MiXCR; each CDR3 protein has one entry. The sample yields roughly 50,000 distinct CDR3 sequences, 9% to 15% seen once. The sample taken for sequencing was PBMCs or a T cell subset sorted from them (not recorded which). The receptor was derived from a man younger than 35 who had mild COVID-19 (a few samples of this study predate the infection). Cell type and time point are not known. The chain carries TRBV5-1 and TRBJ2-7, with 9 bases matching TRBD2. CDR3 coding DNA: TGCGCCAGCCGGTCCCTAGCGGGGTCGTACGAGCAGTACTTC. Its protein product is CASRSLAGSYEQYF. Together with reference TRBV5-1 and TRBJ2-7, the CDR3 gives the full variable domain: KAGVTQTPRYLIKTRGQQVTLSCSPISGHRSVSWYQQTPGQGLQFLFEYFSETQRNKGNFPGRFSGRQFSNSRSEMNVSTLELGDSALYLCASRSLAGSYEQYFGPGTRLTVT.